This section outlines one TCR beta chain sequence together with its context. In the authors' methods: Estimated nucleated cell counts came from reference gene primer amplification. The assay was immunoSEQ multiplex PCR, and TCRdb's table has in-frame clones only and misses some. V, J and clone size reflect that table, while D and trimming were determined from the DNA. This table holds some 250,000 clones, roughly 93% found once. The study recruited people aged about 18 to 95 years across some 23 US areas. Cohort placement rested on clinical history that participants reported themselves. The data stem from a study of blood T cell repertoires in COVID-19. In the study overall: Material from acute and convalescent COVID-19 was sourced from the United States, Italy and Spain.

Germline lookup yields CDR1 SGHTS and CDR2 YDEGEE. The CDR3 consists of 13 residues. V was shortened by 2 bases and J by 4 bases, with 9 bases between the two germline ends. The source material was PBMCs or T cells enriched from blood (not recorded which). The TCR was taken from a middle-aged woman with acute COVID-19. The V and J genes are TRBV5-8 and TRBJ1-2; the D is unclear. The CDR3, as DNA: TGTGCCAGCAGCTTAGAGGGCCTCTATGGCTACACCTTC. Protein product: CASSLEGLYGYTF.